These 22 T cell receptor beta chains were sequenced from one sample in a study of human T cells and chemical hapten exposure. TCRdb independently ran MiXCR on the RACE reads; one entry per CDR3 protein. The sample carries hundreds of thousands of distinct CDR3 sequences, around 6% recorded once. This sample's time point: patch test 2, 6 weeks after DPC sensitization. Treatment given: therapeutic diphenylcyclopropenone sensitization with weekly scalp DPC. Source: whole blood, taken in connection with sensitization to the hapten diphenylcyclopropenone (DPC). All receptors derive from a woman aged 18-29 years with alopecia areata. Some clones in this sample may be carry-over from other donors' samples.

This clonotype was observed a few times. The chain joins TRBV7-3 to TRBJ2-3; unclear D gene. The CDR3 is 15 residues long. V was shortened by 2 bases and J by 0 bases, with 9 bases between the two germline ends. Germline V lookup: CDR1 SGHTA, CDR2 FQGTGA. CDR3 in amino acids: CASSLVPSSTDTQYF. CDR3 nucleotide sequence: TGTGCCAGCAGCTTAGTCCCCTCCAGCACAGATACGCAGTATTTT. Supplemented by reference TRBV7-3 and TRBJ2-3, the full variable domain reads GAGVSQTPSNKVTEKGKYVELRCDPISGHTALYWYRQSLGQGPEFLIYFQGTGAADDSGLPNDRFFAVRPEGSVSTLKIQRTERGDSAVYLCASSLVPSSTDTQYFGPGTRLTVL.

The chain is built from TRBV20-1 and TRBJ1-4; D is undetermined. This CDR3 comprises 14 residues. Trimming stripped 3 bases from V and 0 bases from J, with 8 bases between. Germline-derived CDR1 and CDR2 are DFQATT and SNEGSKA (reference sequence). The DNA of the CDR3 is TGCAGTGCTAGTGTCAAGGCAACTAATGAAAAACTGTTTTTT. Its translation: CSASVKATNEKLFF.

This clonotype has a count of ten or more. V usage is TRBV4-3 and J usage is TRBJ1-4, with D hard to call. Germline V CDR1 and CDR2: LGHNA, YSLEER. The V gene lost 1 base and the J gene lost 4 bases, with 19 bases spanning the gap. The CDR3 runs to 18 residues. The CDR3 loop is CASSQGAQRQFNNEKLFF. In DNA, the CDR3 is TGCGCCAGCAGCCAAGGGGCACAGAGGCAATTTAATAATGAAAAACTGTTTTTT.

This clonotype was seen repeatedly, ten times or more. This rearrangement joins TRBV6-5 to TRBJ2-5, with D maybe TRBD2 (6 bases). CDR1 and CDR2 from the germline V gene are MNHEY and SVGAGI. V lost 0 bases and J lost 2, with 10 bases in between. There are 15 residues in the CDR3. Here the CDR3 DNA reads TGTGCCAGCAGTTACTCGGCGGGGTTACAAGAGACCCAGTACTTC. This gives the protein CASSYSAGLQETQYF.

There are many counts of this clonotype. The chain joins TRBV12-3 or TRBV12-4 to TRBJ1-1, with a possible D match to TRBD1 (5 bases). This CDR3 has 15 amino acids. With 2 bases removed from V and 2 bases from J, the gap between germline ends came to 12 bases. CDR3 loop: CASSLWGSLNTEAFF. CDR3 DNA: TGTGCCAGCAGTTTATGGGGGAGCCTAAACACTGAAGCTTTCTTT.

This clonotype was seen a few times. The chain couples TRBV2 to TRBJ1-1; a possible D gene is TRBD1 (5 bases). This CDR3 is built from 15 residues. Germline lookup yields CDR1 SNHLY and CDR2 FYNNEI. V was clipped by 3 bases and J by 3 bases, with 14 bases between them. The CDR3 DNA follows: TGTGCCAGCAGTGAGGGGCCAGCTATCTACACTGAAGCTTTCTTT. It specifies CASSEGPAIYTEAFF.

This clonotype was seen many times. This chain links TRBV6-5 with TRBJ1-1; D is ambiguous. Per germline, CDR1 MNHEY and CDR2 SVGAGI. Trimming left V 6 bases short and J 7 bases short, with 12 bases between. This CDR3 spans 12 amino acids. The CDR3 spells CASRFLWGEAFF. Written as DNA, the CDR3 is TGTGCCAGCAGATTCCTATGGGGTGAAGCTTTCTTT.

This clonotype has just one count. The chain couples TRBV13 to TRBJ1-3; maybe TRBD1 (6 bases). Trimming cost V 3 bases and J 4 bases, with 13 bases left between them. Germline CDR1 and CDR2: PRHDT and FYEKMQ (reference sequence). The CDR3 runs to 15 residues. The CDR3 region is CASSFPSGEGNTIYF. CDR3 DNA: TGTGCCAGCAGCTTCCCATCAGGGGAAGGAAACACCATATATTTT. The full variable domain, with the rest looked up from reference TRBV13 and TRBJ1-3, is AAGVIQSPRHLIKEKRETATLKCYPIPRHDTVYWYQQGPGQDPQFLISFYEKMQSDKGSIPDRFSAQQFSDYHSELNMSSLELGDSALYFCASSFPSGEGNTIYFGEGSWLTVV.

There are a few counts of this clonotype. In DNA, the CDR3 is TGCGCCAGCAGCCGCGTACAGGGGGCCCCTGAAGCTTTCTTT. Translating it yields CASSRVQGAPEAFF. V and J are TRBV4-1 and TRBJ1-1, with 9 bases aligning to TRBD1. The V gene end was trimmed by 4 bases and the J gene end by 6 bases; junction bases not matched to a gene: 6. This CDR3 has 14 residues. CDR1 and CDR2 (germline): MGHRA, YSYEKL.

This sequence joins TRBV28 and TRBJ2-3; D is unclear. CDR3 length: 14 residues. Trimming shortened V by 3 bases and J by 2 bases, and 9 bases separated the two germline ends. The V gene's germline CDR1 is MDHEN and CDR2 SYDVKM. CDR3 loop: CASSLERATDTQYF. CDR3 bases: TGTGCCAGCAGTTTGGAACGGGCCACAGATACGCAGTATTTT.

The chain carries TRBV7-8 and TRBJ2-3; TRBD2 agrees at 11 bases. CDR3 length: 17 residues. Germline V gives CDR1 SGHVS, CDR2 FQNEAQ. J lost 3 bases, V lost 1 base, and 6 bases had no gene match. The CDR3 sequence: CASSLGASGGLTDTQYF. The CDR3 DNA is TGTGCCAGCAGCTTAGGGGCTAGCGGGGGGTTAACAGATACGCAGTATTTT.

The V gene is TRBV14, the J gene TRBJ2-5; D is unclear. The germline V gene encodes CDR1 SGHDN and CDR2 FVKESK. V lost 7 bases to trimming and J lost 5 bases, with 8 bases between them. The CDR3 contains 11 residues. The CDR3 spells CASKGNETQYF. The CDR3 region has the DNA TGTGCCAGCAAGGGCAACGAGACCCAGTACTTC.

This clonotype has only a few counts. CDR3 bases: TGTGCCAGCTCACGAAAGACCCACACAGATACGCAGTATTTT. Amino acids: CASSRKTHTDTQYF. V gene TRBV18 combines with J gene TRBJ2-3; D remains unclear. The CDR3 contains 14 residues. Trimming shortened V by 4 bases and J by 2 bases, and 10 bases separated the two germline ends. CDR1 and CDR2 from the germline V gene are KGHSH and LQKENI.

The chain is built from TRBV12-3 or TRBV12-4 and TRBJ2-1; unclear D gene. Between the trimmed V and J ends, which lost 6 bases and 0 bases, there was a span of 21 bases. This CDR3 has 18 residues. The CDR3 reads CASSPAGWQLSSYNEQFF. CDR3 DNA sequence: TGTGCCAGCAGCCCTGCCGGGTGGCAGTTAAGCTCCTACAATGAGCAGTTCTTC.

J is TRBJ1-6 and V is TRBV6-6, with D hard to call. Trimming took off 0 bases at V and 6 bases at J, with 9 bases between the two ends. This CDR3 is 15 amino acids long. Germline-derived CDR1 and CDR2 are MNHNY and SVGAGI (reference sequence). The CDR3 protein is CASSYSPPPNSPLHF. CDR3 DNA sequence: TGTGCCAGCAGTTACTCGCCTCCTCCTAATTCACCCCTCCACTTT.

This clonotype was counted a few times. The chain recombines TRBV6-1 with TRBJ2-3, with D hard to call. This CDR3 contains 13 residues. Trimming cost V 5 bases and J 5 bases, with 11 bases left between them. Germline CDR1 MNHNS, CDR2 SASEGT. The CDR3 DNA follows: TGTGCCAGCAGTCAAGTGGGTTTAGATACGCAGTATTTT. Its protein is CASSQVGLDTQYF.

The chain joins TRBV9 to TRBJ2-3; 14 nucleotides agree with TRBD2. V lost 4 bases to trimming and J lost 7 bases; unmatched junction nucleotides: 11. The length of the CDR3 is 17 residues. In germline, CDR1 is SGDLS, CDR2 YYNGEE. As DNA, the CDR3 is TGTGCCAGCAGCTTGGGACTAGCGGGGGAACCAGGACATACGCAGTATTTT. Its translation is CASSLGLAGEPGHTQYF. Drawing the rest from reference TRBV9 and TRBJ2-3, the complete variable domain is DSGVTQTPKHLITATGQRVTLRCSPRSGDLSVYWYQQSLDQGLQFLIQYYNGEERAKGNILERFSAQQFPDLHSELNLSSLELGDSALYFCASSLGLAGEPGHTQYFGPGTRLTVL.

This clonotype has more than one count but fewer than ten. The chain combines TRBV20-1 with TRBJ2-5; 7 positions agree with TRBD1. Germline loops: CDR1 DFQATT, CDR2 SNEGSKA (reference sequence). The CDR3 runs 14 residues. Trimming cost V 4 bases and J 1 base; bases outside gene matches: 6. The DNA of the CDR3 is TGCAGTGCTACACTTGGACAGGCCCAAGAGACCCAGTACTTC. Protein: CSATLGQAQETQYF.

The table lists this clonotype with a few counts. The chain couples TRBV28 to TRBJ2-3; no definite D call. This CDR3 contains 13 residues. Deletions cut 5 bases from V and 0 bases from J, with 6 bases between. Germline V gene data show CDR1 as MDHEN and CDR2 as SYDVKM. The CDR3 reads CASSPWSTDTQYF. The DNA of the CDR3 is TGTGCCAGCAGTCCCTGGAGCACAGATACGCAGTATTTT.

This clonotype was detected only a few times. The chain combines TRBV4-1 with TRBJ1-3, with 11 bases that match TRBD1. The V gene's germline CDR1 is MGHRA and CDR2 YSYEKL. The CDR3 loop spans 16 amino acids. V lost 4 bases to trimming and J lost 3 bases; unmatched junction nucleotides: 5. The CDR3 loop is CASSRLDRGLGNTIYF. CDR3 bases: TGCGCCAGCAGCCGGTTGGACAGGGGGCTTGGAAACACCATATATTTT.

The CDR3 loop reads CASGLDRRAEAFF. The CDR3 DNA sequence: TGTGCTAGTGGCCTGGACAGGAGGGCTGAAGCTTTCTTT. The J gene is TRBJ1-1, the V gene TRBV12-5; 7 nucleotides match TRBD1. Trimming at V came to 6 bases and at J to 6 bases, leaving 7 bases not matched to a gene. The CDR3 is 13 amino acids. CDR1 and CDR2 (germline): LGHNT, FRNRAP.

CDR3: CASSLARVAGASTDTQYF. The CDR3 DNA is TGTGCCAGCAGCTTAGCGAGGGTAGCGGGGGCTAGCACAGATACGCAGTATTTT. The chain carries TRBV7-2 and TRBJ2-3; 9 bases match TRBD2. CDR1 and CDR2 from the germline V gene are SGHTA and FQGNSA. This CDR3 is built from 18 residues. Trimming at V came to 0 bases and at J to 0 bases, leaving 7 bases not matched to a gene.